This record covers a single T cell receptor (beta chain). Its antigen is undetermined. This sample was included in a study of OX40 agonist ivuxolimab in advanced cancers. About the study: Treatment received earlier with anti-PD-1, anti-PD-L1 or anti-CTLA-4 agents was allowed, and around 40% had some. Notes on the study in general: In the 0.1 to 3.0 mg/kg range, CD4+ and CD8+ blood T cells had expanded clonally by week 6. Among the lowest levels of clonal expansion were found in partial responders at 0.1-3.0 mg/kg.

The CDR3 covers 19 residues. Germline assignment: CDR1 LGHNT and CDR2 FRNRAP. V was clipped by 7 bases and J by 10 bases; unmatched bases: 24. The assay was immunoSEQ multiplex PCR, and TCRdb's table has in-frame clones only and misses some. The top ten hold about 8.4% of the sample, which has roughly 29,000 clones, 90% to 95% seen once. The specimen comprised CD4+ or CD8+ T cells sorted from blood, sampled in a trial of the OX40 agonist ivuxolimab. The rearrangement joins TRBV12-5 to TRBJ1-4; TRBD1 matches at 10 bases. The receptor was isolated from an adult with an advanced solid tumor such as melanoma, head and neck, liver or kidney cancer. CDR3 nucleotides: TGTGCTAGTGTCCCCGATGCGGGACAGGGGTATTTCCCTGATGGAAAACTGTTTTTT. Translated, it gives CASVPDAGQGYFPDGKLFF.